Included here is one T cell receptor (beta chain) sequence, with context. Its antigen is not known. These data belong to a study of cytomegalovirus exposure and HLA in healthy donors. Notes on the study in general: Researchers reported that a few CMV-associated chains were confirmed in vitro as CMV antigen-specific.

Only in-frame clones appear in the TCRdb table, and some are missing; sequencing was by immunoSEQ multiplex PCR. The sample yields approximately 260,000 clones, roughly 86% seen once. The CDR3 has 16 residues. Germline CDR1 SGHAT, CDR2 FQDESV (reference sequence). V lost 2 bases to trimming and J lost 9 bases; unmatched junction nucleotides: 13. The clonotype comes from a woman aged 25 to 39 in good health and CMV-seropositive. Sequenced material: PBMCs. The chain has TRBV11-1 and TRBJ2-1; TRBD2 matches 7 bases. The CDR3 DNA sequence: TGTGCCAGCAGCTTACAACTAGCGTTAGCAAAGGCTGAGCAGTTCTTC. This sequence encodes CASSLQLALAKAEQFF.